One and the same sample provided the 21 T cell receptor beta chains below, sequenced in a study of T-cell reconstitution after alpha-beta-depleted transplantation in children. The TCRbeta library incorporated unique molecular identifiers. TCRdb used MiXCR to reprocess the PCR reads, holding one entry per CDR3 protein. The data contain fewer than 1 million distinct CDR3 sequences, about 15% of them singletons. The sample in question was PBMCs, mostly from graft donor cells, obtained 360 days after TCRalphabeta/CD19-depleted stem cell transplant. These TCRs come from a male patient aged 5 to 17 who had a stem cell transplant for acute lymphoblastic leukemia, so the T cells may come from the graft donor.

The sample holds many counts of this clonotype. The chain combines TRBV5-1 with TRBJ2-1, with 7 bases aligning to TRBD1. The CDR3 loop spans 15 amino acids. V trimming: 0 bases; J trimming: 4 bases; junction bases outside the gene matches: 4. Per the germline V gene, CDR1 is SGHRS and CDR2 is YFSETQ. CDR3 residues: CASSLEGGAYNEQFF. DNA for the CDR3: TGCGCCAGCAGCTTGGAAGGGGGCGCTTACAATGAGCAGTTCTTC. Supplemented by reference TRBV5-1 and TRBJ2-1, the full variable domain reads KAGVTQTPRYLIKTRGQQVTLSCSPISGHRSVSWYQQTPGQGLQFLFEYFSETQRNKGNFPGRFSGRQFSNSRSEMNVSTLELGDSALYLCASSLEGGAYNEQFFGPGTRLTVL.

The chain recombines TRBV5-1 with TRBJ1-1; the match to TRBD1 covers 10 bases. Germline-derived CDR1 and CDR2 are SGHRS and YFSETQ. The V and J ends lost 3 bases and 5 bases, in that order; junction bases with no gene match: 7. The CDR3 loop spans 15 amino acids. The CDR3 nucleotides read TGCGCCAGCAGCTACCCGGGACAGGGGAGGACTGAAGCTTTCTTT. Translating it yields CASSYPGQGRTEAFF.

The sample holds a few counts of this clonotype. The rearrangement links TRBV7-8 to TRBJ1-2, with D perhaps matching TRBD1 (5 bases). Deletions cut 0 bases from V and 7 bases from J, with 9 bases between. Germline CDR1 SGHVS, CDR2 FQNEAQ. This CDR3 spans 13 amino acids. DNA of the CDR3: TGTGCCAGCAGCTTAGCGGGGGATGGTGGCTACACCTTC. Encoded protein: CASSLAGDGGYTF.

The CDR3 region has the DNA TGTGCCAGCAGCTACCCCCCCGGACCAGGGGATACGCAGTATTTT. Its translation is CASSYPPGPGDTQYF. The rearrangement links TRBV5-5 to TRBJ2-3; D perhaps matches TRBD1 (5 bases). V shed 3 bases and J shed 6 bases, with 17 bases lying between them. The CDR3 totals 15 residues. Germline CDR1 is SGHKS and CDR2 is YYEKEE (reference sequence).

Here the CDR3 DNA reads TGCGCCAGCAGCCAAGATCCTGGACTAGCGGGATGGGAGACCCAGTACTTC. Its translation: CASSQDPGLAGWETQYF. The gene calls are TRBV4-1 and TRBJ2-5, with TRBD2 identical over 12 bases. Per germline, CDR1 MGHRA and CDR2 YSYEKL. This CDR3 is built from 17 residues. Losses at the gene ends were 0 bases for V and 5 bases for J; bases not matched to a gene: 7.

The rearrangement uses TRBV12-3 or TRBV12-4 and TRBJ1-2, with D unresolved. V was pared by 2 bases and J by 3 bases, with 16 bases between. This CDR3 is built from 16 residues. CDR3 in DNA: TGTGCCAGCAGTTTAAGGAGGCTCGCTACAGACTATGGCTACACCTTC. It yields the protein CASSLRRLATDYGYTF.

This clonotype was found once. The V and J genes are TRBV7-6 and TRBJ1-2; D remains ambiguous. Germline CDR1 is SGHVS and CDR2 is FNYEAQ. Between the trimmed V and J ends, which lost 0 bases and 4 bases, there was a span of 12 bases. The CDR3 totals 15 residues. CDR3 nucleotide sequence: TGTGCCAGCAGCTTAGCCGGTAATACCCCCTATGGCTACACCTTC. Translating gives CASSLAGNTPYGYTF.

CDR3 protein: CASSKTGGHTEAFF. DNA of the CDR3: TGTGCCAGCAGCAAAACAGGGGGGCACACTGAAGCTTTCTTT. The rearrangement joins TRBV7-3 to TRBJ1-1, with 8 bases fitting TRBD1. J was trimmed by 3 bases and V by 5 bases; bases with no gene match: 5. The germline V gene has CDR1 SGHTA and CDR2 FQGTGA. CDR3 length: 14 residues.

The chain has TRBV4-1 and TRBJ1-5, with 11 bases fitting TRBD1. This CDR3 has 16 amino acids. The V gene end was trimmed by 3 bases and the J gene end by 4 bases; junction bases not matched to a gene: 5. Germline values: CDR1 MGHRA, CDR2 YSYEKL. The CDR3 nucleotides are TGCGCCAGCAGCCAGATGGGACAGGGGGGGAATCAGCCCCAGCATTTT. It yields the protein CASSQMGQGGNQPQHF.

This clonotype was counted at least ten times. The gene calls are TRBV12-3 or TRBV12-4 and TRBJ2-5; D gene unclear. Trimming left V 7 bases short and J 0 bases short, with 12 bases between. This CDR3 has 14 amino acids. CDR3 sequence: CASTFPGYQETQYF. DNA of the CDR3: TGTGCCAGCACCTTCCCAGGTTACCAAGAGACCCAGTACTTC.

The CDR3 here is CSVAGTSGWRDTQYF. As DNA, the CDR3 is TGCAGCGTTGCGGGGACTAGCGGTTGGAGGGATACGCAGTATTTT. This chain connects TRBV29-1 to TRBJ2-3; TRBD2 aligns across 11 bases. In germline, CDR1 is SQVTM, CDR2 ANQGSEA. The trim removed 4 bases at V and 6 bases at J, leaving 9 bases unmatched. CDR3 length equals 15 residues.

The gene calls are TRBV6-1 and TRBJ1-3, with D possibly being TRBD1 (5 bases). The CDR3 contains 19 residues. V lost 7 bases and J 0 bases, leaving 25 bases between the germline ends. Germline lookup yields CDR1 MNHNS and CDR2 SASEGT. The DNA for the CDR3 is TGTGCCAGCACTCCCGGGACCACCGTGTGGAGGGCCTCTGGAAACACCATATATTTT. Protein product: CASTPGTTVWRASGNTIYF.

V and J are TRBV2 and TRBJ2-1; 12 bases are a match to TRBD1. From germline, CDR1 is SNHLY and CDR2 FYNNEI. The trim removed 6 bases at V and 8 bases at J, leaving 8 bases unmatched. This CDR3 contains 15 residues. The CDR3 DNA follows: TGTGCCAGCAGGTTCCCGGGACAGGGGGCTGATGAGCAGTTCTTC. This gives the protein CASRFPGQGADEQFF.

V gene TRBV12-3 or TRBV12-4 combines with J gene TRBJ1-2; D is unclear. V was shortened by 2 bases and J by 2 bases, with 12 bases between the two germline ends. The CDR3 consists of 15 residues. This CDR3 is CASSLFPDGNYGYTF. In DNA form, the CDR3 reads TGTGCCAGCAGTTTATTCCCGGACGGCAACTATGGCTACACCTTC.

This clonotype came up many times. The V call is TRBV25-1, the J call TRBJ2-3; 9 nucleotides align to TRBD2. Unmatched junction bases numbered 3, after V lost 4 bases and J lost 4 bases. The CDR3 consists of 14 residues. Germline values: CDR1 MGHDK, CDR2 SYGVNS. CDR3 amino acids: CASSASGGSDTQYF. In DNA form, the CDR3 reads TGTGCCAGCAGTGCCAGCGGGGGGTCAGATACGCAGTATTTT.

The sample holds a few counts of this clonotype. The chain's CDR3 is CSVEDARTGYYNEQFF. CDR3 DNA: TGCAGCGTTGAAGATGCGAGGACAGGTTACTACAATGAGCAGTTCTTC. The chain recombines TRBV29-1 with TRBJ2-1, with 7 bases aligning to TRBD1. The CDR3 runs to 16 residues. V lost 0 bases to trimming and J lost 3 bases; unmatched junction nucleotides: 8. Per the germline V gene, CDR1 is SQVTM and CDR2 is ANQGSEA.

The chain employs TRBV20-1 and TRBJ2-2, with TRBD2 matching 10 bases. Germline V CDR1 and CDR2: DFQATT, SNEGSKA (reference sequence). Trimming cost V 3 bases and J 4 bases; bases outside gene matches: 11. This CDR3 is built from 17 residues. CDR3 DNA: TGCAGTGCTAGGCTCAGAGCTAGCGGGAGTATCACCGGGGAGCTGTTTTTT. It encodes CSARLRASGSITGELFF.

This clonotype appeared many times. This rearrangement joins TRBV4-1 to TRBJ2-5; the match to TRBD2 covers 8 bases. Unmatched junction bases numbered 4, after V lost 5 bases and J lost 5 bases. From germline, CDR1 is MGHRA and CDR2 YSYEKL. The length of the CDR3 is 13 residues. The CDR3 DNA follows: TGCGCCAGCAGCTTAGCGGGAACCGAGACCCAGTACTTC. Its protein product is CASSLAGTETQYF.

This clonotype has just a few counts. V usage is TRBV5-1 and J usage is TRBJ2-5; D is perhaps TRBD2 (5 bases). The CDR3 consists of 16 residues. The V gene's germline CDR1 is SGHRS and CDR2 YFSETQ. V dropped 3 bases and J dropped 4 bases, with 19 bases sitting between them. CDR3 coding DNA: TGCGCCAGCAGCTCCCTGCGGGCCAGAAAGGGAGAGACCCAGTACTTC. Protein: CASSSLRARKGETQYF.

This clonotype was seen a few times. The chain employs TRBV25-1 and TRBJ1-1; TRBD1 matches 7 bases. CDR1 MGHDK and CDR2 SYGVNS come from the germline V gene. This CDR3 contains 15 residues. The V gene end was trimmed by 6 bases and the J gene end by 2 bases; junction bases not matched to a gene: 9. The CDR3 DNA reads TGTGCCAGCAGCGCCCGGCAGGGGGACAACACTGAAGCTTTCTTT. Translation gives CASSARQGDNTEAFF.

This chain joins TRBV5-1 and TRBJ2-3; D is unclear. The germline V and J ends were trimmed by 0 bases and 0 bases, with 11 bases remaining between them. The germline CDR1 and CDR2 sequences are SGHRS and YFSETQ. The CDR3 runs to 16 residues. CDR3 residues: CASSLVDFVSTDTQYF. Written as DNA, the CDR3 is TGCGCCAGCAGCTTGGTAGATTTCGTTAGCACAGATACGCAGTATTTT.